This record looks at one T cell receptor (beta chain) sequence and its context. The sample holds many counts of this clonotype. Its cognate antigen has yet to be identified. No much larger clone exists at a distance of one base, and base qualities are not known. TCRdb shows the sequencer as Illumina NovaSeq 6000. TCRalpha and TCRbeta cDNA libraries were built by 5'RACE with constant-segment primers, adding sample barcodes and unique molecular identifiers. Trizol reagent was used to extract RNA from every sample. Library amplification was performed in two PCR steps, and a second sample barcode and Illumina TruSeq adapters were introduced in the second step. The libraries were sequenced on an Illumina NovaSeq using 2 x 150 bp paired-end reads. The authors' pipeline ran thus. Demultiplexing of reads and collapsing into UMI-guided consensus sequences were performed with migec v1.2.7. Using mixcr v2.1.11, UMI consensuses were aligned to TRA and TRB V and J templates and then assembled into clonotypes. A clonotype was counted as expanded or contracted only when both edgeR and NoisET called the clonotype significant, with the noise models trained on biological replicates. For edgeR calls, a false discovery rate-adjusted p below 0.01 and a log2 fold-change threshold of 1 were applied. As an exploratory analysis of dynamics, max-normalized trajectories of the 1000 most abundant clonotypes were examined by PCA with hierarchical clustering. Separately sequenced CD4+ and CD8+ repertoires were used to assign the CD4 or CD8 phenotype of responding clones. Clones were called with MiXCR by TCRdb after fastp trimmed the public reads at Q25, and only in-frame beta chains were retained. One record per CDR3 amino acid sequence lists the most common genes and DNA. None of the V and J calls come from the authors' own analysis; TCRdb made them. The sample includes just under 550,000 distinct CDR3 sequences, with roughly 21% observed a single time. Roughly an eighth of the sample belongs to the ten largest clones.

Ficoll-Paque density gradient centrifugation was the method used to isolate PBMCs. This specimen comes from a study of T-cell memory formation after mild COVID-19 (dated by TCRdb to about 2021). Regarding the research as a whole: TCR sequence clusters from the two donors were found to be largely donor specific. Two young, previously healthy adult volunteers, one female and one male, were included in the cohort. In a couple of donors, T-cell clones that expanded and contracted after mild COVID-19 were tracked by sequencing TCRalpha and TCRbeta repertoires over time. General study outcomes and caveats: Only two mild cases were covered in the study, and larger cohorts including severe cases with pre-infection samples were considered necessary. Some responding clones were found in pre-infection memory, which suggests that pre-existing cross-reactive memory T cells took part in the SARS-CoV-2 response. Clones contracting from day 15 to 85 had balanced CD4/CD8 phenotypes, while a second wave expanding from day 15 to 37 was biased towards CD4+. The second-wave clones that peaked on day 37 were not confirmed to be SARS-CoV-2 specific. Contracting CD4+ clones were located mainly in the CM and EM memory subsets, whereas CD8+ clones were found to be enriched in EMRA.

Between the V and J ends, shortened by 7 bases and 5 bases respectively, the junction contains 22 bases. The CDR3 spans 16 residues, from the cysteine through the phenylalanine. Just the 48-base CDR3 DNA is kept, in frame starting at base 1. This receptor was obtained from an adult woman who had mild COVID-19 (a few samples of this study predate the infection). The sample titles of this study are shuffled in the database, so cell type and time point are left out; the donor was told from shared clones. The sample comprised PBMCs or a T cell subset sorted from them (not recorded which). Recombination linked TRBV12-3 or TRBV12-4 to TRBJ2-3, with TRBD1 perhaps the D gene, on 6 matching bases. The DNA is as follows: TGTGCCAGCACCCCTACCGGGACAAGTCTTCGAGATACGCAGTATTTT. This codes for CASTPTGTSLRDTQYF.